This T cell receptor beta chain was captured by sequencing in a study of human T cells and chemical hapten exposure. Study-wide points: Alopecia in all donors means immunity may differ from healthy individuals.

Germline V gene data show CDR1 as SEHNR and CDR2 as FQNEAQ (reference sequence). With 10 bases removed from V and 8 bases from J, the gap between germline ends came to 15 bases. The CDR3 is 12 residues long. A remark on this clonotype: Its target is not known.

How the authors handled the data: Between about 23,224 and 700,000 TCRs appeared in each sample, and the median stood at approximately 100,000. Each CDR3 protein is one row after TCRdb ran MiXCR on the RACE reads. These V and J calls derive from TCRdb rather than the authors' analysis. The table shows fewer than 200,000 distinct CDR3 sequences, with approximately 20% occurring only once. As to time point: patch test 1, 2 weeks after DPC sensitization. The treatment: therapeutic diphenylcyclopropenone sensitization with weekly scalp DPC. Whole blood, unfractionated, served as the material for total RNA extraction.

This sequence originates from a woman in her forties or fifties with alopecia areata. Some clones in this sample may be carry-over from other donors' samples. This rearrangement joins TRBV7-9 to TRBJ2-1; perhaps D is TRBD1 or TRBD2 (5 bases each). The input for sequencing was whole blood, taken in connection with sensitization to the hapten diphenylcyclopropenone (DPC). As DNA, the CDR3 is TGTGCCACCCAACATGGGACCCATGAGCAGTTCTTC. Translation gives CATQHGTHEQFF.